The 16 T cell receptor beta chains in this list originate from one sample, sequenced in a study of monozygotic twins with inflammatory bowel disease. For each CDR3 protein, TCRdb gives one entry from its re-call of the 5' RACE reads, without DNA. In total, the table holds 300,000 to 400,000 distinct CDR3 sequences. The sequencing input was blood. The receptors shown here come from a human donor with ulcerative colitis or Crohn's disease, or a healthy co-twin of an affected twin (not recorded which).

This chain connects TRBV6-5 to TRBJ2-7. Germline CDR1 and CDR2: MNHEY and SVGAGI. The CDR3 is made up of 13 amino acids. CDR3 loop: CASSYSRAYEQYF.

The chain links TRBV6-1 to TRBJ2-7; the TCRdb call, TRBD1, lacks DNA for checking. CDR1 and CDR2 from the germline V gene are MNHNS and SASEGT. The CDR3 loop spans 18 amino acids. CDR3 residues: CASIRGDFSGTVVNEQYF.

The gene calls are TRBV7-2 and TRBJ2-2; TCRdb outputs TRBD2, but without DNA this stays unchecked. In germline, CDR1 is SGHTA, CDR2 FQGNSA. The CDR3 consists of 14 residues. The CDR3 here is CASTRGGSAGELFF.

V and J are TRBV5-1 and TRBJ2-7; TCRdb reports TRBD1, a call that lacks DNA to check it against. The germline V gene has CDR1 SGHRS and CDR2 YFSETQ. CDR3 length: 15 residues. The CDR3 here is CASAGTGGRTYEQYF.

The rearrangement joins TRBV5-1 to TRBJ1-1. Germline lookup yields CDR1 SGHRS and CDR2 YFSETQ. The CDR3 loop spans 12 amino acids. The CDR3 spells CASSAKAGEAFF.

V and J are TRBV20-1 and TRBJ1-1. CDR1 is DFQATT and CDR2 is SNEGSKA in the germline V gene (reference sequence). The CDR3 has 12 residues. This CDR3 is CSAPEGVTEAFF.

V and J are TRBV28 and TRBJ1-1. Germline CDR1 is MDHEN and CDR2 is SYDVKM. This CDR3 region has 18 residues. The CDR3 spells CASSLFAFGREGDAEAFF.

This chain connects TRBV30 to TRBJ1-2; the D gene TCRdb calls, TRBD1, cannot be checked with no DNA. This CDR3 is built from 17 residues. Germline loops: CDR1 GTSNPN, CDR2 SVGIG (reference sequence). The CDR3 is CAWSSLIRDRRHYGYTF.

The chain is built from TRBV4-1 and TRBJ2-2; the D gene TCRdb calls, TRBD2, cannot be checked with no DNA. The CDR3 loop spans 18 amino acids. Per germline, CDR1 MGHRA and CDR2 YSYEKL. The CDR3 region is CASSQGGSRAGNTGELFF.

V and J are TRBV6-5 and TRBJ2-7; the TRBD1 assignment by TCRdb is unverifiable without DNA. The length of the CDR3 is 11 residues. Looked up from germline, CDR1 is MNHEY and CDR2 is SVGAGI. The CDR3 loop is CASRNGAEQYF.

The chain employs TRBV5-1 and TRBJ1-3; TCRdb's assignment of TRBD1 cannot be checked, as there is no DNA. Germline CDR1 reads SGHRS; CDR2 reads YFSETQ. CDR3 length equals 17 residues. The CDR3 reads CASSLAQGKSSGNTIYF.

V gene TRBV12-3 or TRBV12-4 combines with J gene TRBJ2-7. This CDR3 has 14 residues. The CDR3 loop reads CASRLSTVSYEQYF.

The J gene is TRBJ2-3, the V gene TRBV11-3; TCRdb lists TRBD2, though no DNA is available to test this call. CDR1 is SGHNT, CDR2 YENEEA, per germline. CDR3 size: 20 residues. CDR3 amino acids: CASSLVNALAGGASTDTQYF.

The rearrangement links TRBV6-1 to TRBJ2-7; TCRdb's assignment of TRBD1 cannot be checked, as there is no DNA. Germline CDR1 reads MNHNS; CDR2 reads SASEGT. The CDR3 covers 14 residues. CDR3 in amino acids: CASSGTAFSYEQYF.

This chain links TRBV27 with TRBJ2-5; TCRdb picks TRBD2, but there is no DNA to check that call. The CDR3 contains 16 residues. CDR1 and CDR2 from the germline V gene are MNHEY and SMNVEV (reference sequence). This CDR3 is CASSLFSSGREETQYF.

This chain links TRBV5-1 with TRBJ1-2. The CDR3 extends over 13 amino acids. CDR1 and CDR2 (germline): SGHRS, YFSETQ. CDR3 protein: CASSSGTDYGYTF.